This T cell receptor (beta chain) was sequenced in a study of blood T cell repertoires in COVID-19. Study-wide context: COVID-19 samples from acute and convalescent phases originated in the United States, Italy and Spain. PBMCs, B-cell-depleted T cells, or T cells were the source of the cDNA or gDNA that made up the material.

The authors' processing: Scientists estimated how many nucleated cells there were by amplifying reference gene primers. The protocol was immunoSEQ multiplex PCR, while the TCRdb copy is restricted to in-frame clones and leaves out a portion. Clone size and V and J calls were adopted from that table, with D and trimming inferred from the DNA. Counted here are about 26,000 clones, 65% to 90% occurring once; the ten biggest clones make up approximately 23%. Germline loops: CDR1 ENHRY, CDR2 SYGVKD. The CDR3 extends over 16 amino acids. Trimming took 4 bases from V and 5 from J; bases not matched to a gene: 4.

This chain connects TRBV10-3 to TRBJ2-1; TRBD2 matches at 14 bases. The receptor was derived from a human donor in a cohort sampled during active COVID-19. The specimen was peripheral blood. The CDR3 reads CAISAGTSGRNNEQFF. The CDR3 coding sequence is TGTGCCATCAGTGCTGGGACTAGCGGGAGAAACAATGAGCAGTTCTTC.